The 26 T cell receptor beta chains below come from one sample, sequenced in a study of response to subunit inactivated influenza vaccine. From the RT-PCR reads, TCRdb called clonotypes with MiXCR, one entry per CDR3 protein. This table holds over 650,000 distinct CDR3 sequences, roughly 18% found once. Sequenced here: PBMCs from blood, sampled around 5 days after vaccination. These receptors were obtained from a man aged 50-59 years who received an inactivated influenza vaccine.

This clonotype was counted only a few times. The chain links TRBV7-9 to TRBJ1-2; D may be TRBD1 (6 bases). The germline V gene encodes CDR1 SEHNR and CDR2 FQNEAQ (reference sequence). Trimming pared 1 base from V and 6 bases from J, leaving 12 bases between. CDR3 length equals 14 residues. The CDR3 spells CASSLGGAGDGYTF. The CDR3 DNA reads TGTGCCAGCAGCTTAGGGGGGGCAGGGGATGGCTACACCTTC.

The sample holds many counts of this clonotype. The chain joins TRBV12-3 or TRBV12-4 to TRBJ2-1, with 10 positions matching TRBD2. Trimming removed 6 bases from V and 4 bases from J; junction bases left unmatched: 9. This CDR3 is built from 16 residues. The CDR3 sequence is CASRNLAGARYNEQFF. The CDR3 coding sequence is TGTGCCAGCAGGAATCTAGCGGGAGCCCGTTACAATGAGCAGTTCTTC.

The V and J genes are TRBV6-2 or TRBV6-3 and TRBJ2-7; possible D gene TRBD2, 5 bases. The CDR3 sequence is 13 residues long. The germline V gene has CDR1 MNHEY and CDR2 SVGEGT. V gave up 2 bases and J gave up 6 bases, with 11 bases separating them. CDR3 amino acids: CASSYTRAREQYF. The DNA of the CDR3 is TGTGCCAGCAGTTACACGAGGGCGCGCGAGCAGTACTTC.

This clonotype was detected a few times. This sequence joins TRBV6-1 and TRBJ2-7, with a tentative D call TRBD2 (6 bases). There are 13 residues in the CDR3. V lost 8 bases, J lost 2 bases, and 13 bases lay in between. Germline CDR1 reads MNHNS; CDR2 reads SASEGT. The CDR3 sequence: CASSGRGAYEQYF. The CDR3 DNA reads TGTGCCAGCTCGGGGCGGGGAGCCTACGAGCAGTACTTC.

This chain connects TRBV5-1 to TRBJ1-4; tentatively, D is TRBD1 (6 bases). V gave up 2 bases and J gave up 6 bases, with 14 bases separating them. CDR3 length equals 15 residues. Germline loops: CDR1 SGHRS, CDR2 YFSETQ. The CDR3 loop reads CASSFGGGRDEKLFF. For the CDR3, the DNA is TGCGCCAGCAGCTTTGGAGGGGGGCGCGATGAAAAACTGTTTTTT.

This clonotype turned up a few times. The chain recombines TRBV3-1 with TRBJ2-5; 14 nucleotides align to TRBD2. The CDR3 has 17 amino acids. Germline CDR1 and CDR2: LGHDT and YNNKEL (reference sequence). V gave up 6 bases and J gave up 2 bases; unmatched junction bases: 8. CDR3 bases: TGTGCCAGCAGAGGATCAGGACTAGCGGGGGGACAAGAGACCCAGTACTTC. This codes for CASRGSGLAGGQETQYF.

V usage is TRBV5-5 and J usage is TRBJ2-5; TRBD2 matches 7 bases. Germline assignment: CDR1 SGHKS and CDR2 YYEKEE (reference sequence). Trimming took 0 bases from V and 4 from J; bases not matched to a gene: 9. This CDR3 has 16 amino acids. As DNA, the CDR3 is TGTGCCAGCAGCTTGGAGCTGCGGGAGCTAGGAGAGACCCAGTACTTC. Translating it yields CASSLELRELGETQYF.

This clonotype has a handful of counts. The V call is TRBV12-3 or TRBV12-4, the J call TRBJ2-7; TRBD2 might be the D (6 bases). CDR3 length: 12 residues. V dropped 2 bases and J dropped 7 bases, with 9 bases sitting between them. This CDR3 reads CASSLSAGEQYF. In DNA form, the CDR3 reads TGTGCCAGCAGTTTAAGTGCGGGGGAGCAGTACTTC.

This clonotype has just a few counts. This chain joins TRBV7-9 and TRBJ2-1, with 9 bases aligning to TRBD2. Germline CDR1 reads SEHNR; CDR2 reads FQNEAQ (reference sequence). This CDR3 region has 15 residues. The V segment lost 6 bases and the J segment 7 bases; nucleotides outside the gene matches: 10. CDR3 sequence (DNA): TGTGCCAGCAGGAGGCATAGCGGGAGTTTTAATGAGCAGTTCTTC. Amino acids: CASRRHSGSFNEQFF.

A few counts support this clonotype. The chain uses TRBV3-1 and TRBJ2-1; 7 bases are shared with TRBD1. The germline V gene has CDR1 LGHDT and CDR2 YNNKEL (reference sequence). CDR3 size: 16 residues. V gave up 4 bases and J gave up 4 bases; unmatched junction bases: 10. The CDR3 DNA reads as TGTGCCAGCAGCCGTATATCCAGGACAGGTTACAATGAGCAGTTCTTC. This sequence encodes CASSRISRTGYNEQFF.

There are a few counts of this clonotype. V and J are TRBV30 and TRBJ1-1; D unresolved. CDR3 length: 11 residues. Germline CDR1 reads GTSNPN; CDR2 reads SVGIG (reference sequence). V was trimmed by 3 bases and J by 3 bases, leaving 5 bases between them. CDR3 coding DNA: TGTGCCTGGAGCGCATACACTGAAGCTTTCTTT. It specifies CAWSAYTEAFF.

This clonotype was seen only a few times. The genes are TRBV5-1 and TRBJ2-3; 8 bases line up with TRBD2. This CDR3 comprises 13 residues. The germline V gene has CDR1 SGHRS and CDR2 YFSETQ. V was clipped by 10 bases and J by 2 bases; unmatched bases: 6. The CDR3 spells CACTSGSTDTQYF. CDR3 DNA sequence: TGCGCCTGCACTAGCGGCTCCACAGATACGCAGTATTTT.

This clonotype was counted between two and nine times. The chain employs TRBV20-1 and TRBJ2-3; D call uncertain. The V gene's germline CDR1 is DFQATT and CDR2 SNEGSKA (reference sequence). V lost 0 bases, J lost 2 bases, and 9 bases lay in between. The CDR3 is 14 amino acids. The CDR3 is CSAREESSTDTQYF. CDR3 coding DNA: TGCAGTGCTAGAGAAGAGTCCTCCACAGATACGCAGTATTTT.

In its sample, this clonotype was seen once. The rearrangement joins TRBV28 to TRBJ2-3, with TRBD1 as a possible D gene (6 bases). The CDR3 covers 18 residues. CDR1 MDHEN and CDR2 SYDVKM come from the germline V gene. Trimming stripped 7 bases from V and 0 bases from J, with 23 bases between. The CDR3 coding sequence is TGTGCCAGCACCCGAGACGGGACACTTCAGCCAAGCACAGATACGCAGTATTTT. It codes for CASTRDGTLQPSTDTQYF. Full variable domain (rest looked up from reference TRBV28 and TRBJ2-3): DVKVTQSSRYLVKRTGEKVFLECVQDMDHENMFWYRQDPGLGLRLIYFSYDVKMKEKGDIPEGYSVSREKKERFSLILESASTNQTSMYLCASTRDGTLQPSTDTQYFGPGTRLTVL.

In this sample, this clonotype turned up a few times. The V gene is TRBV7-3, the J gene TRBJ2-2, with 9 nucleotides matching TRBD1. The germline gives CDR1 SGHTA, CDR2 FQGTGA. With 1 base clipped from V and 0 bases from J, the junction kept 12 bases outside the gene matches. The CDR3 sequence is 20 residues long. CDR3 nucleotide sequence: TGTGCCAGCAGCTTAATCCCACGGGACAGGGTGATGTCGAACACCGGGGAGCTGTTTTTT. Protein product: CASSLIPRDRVMSNTGELFF. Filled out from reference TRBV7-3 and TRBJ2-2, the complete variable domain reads GAGVSQTPSNKVTEKGKYVELRCDPISGHTALYWYRQSLGQGPEFLIYFQGTGAADDSGLPNDRFFAVRPEGSVSTLKIQRTERGDSAVYLCASSLIPRDRVMSNTGELFFGEGSRLTVL.

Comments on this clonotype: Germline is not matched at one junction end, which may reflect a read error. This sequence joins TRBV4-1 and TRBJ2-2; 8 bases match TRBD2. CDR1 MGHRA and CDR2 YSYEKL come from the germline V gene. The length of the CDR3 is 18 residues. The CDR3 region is CASNQAGVDFRATGELFF. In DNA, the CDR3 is TGCGCCAGCAACCAAGCGGGGGTTGATTTTAGGGCCACCGGGGAGCTGTTTTTT.

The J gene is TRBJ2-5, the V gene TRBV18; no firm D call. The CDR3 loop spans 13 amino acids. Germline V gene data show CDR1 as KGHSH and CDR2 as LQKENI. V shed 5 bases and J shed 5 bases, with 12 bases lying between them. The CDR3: CASSEDLSETQYF. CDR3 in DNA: TGTGCCAGCTCAGAGGACCTTTCCGAGACCCAGTACTTC. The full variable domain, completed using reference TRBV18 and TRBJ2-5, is NAGVMQNPRHLVRRRGQEARLRCSPMKGHSHVYWYRQLPEEGLKFMVYLQKENIIDESGMPKERFSAEFPKEGPSILRIQQVVRGDSAAYFCASSEDLSETQYFGPGTRLLVL.

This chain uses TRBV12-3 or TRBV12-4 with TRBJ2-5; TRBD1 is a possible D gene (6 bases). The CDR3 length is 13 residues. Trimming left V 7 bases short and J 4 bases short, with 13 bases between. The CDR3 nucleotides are TGTGCCAGCACCCCGGGACACGGAGAGACCCAGTACTTC. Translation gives CASTPGHGETQYF.

CDR3 in DNA: TGTGCCACCAGTTTGCTTGGGGAAAAACTGTTTTTT. This encodes CATSLLGEKLFF. V usage is TRBV24-1 and J usage is TRBJ1-4, with D unclear. V dropped 6 bases and J dropped 8 bases, with 9 bases sitting between them. This CDR3 is 12 amino acids long. The germline V gene has CDR1 KGHDR and CDR2 SFDVKD.

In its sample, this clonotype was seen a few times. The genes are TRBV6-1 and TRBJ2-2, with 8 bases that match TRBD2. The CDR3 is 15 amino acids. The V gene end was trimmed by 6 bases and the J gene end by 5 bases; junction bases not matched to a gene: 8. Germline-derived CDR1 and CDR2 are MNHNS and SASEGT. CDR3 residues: CASSQSGSSTGELFF. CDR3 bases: TGTGCCAGCAGCCAGAGCGGGAGCTCAACCGGGGAGCTGTTTTTT.

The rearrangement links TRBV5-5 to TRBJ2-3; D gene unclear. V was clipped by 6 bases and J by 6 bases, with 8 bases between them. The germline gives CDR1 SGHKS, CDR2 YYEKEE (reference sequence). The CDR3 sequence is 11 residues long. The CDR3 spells CASTEFDTQYF. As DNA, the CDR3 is TGTGCCAGCACAGAATTTGATACGCAGTATTTT.

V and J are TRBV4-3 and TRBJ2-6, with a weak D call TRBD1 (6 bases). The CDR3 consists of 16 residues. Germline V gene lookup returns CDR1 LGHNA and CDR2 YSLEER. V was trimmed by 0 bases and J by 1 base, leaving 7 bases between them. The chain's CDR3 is CASSQERGSGANVLTF. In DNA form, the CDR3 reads TGCGCCAGCAGCCAAGAAAGGGGGTCTGGGGCCAACGTCCTGACTTTC.

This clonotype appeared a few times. In DNA, the CDR3 is TGTGCCAGCAGCAACATTAATGAGCAGTTCTTC. This sequence encodes CASSNINEQFF. The V call is TRBV7-9, the J call TRBJ2-1, with no clear D. There are 11 residues in the CDR3. Trimming left V 5 bases short and J 7 bases short, with 6 bases between. Per the germline V gene, CDR1 is SEHNR and CDR2 is FQNEAQ (reference sequence).

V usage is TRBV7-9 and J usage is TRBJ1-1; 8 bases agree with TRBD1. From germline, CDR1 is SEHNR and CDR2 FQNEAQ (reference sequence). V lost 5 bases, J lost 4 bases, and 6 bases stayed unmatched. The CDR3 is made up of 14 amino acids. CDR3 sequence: CASSGRQGTTEAFF. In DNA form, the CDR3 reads TGTGCCAGCAGCGGGAGACAGGGGACCACTGAAGCTTTCTTT. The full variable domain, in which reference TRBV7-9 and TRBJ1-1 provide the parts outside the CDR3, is DTGVSQNPRHKITKRGQNVTFRCDPISEHNRLYWYRQTLGQGPEFLTYFQNEAQLEKSRLLSDRFSAERPKGSFSTLEIQRTEQGDSAMYLCASSGRQGTTEAFFGQGTRLTVV.

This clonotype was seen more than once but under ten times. The CDR3 spells CASSLARLVSREQFF. As DNA, the CDR3 is TGTGCCAGCAGTTTAGCCAGACTAGTCTCGCGTGAGCAGTTCTTC. The chain employs TRBV12-3 or TRBV12-4 and TRBJ2-1, with D perhaps matching TRBD2 (6 bases). CDR3 length equals 15 residues. V shed 0 bases and J shed 9 bases, with 15 bases lying between them.

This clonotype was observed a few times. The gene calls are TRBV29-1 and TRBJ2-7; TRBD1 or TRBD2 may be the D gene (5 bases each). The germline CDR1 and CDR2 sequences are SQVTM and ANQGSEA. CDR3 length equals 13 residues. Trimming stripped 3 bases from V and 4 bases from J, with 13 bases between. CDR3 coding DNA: TGCAGCGTTGATTCCGGGGCAGGGTACGAGCAGTACTTC. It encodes CSVDSGAGYEQYF.